Sequencing of this TCR beta chain was carried out in a study of CD8 T cells in ankylosing spondylitis. Study-wide results and caveats: Disease-associated clones were reportedly significantly overrepresented in matched ankylosing spondylitis synovial fluid.

Germline V lookup: CDR1 MDHEN, CDR2 SYDVKM. Trimming removed 4 bases at V and 7 bases at J, with 23 bases between. The CDR3 is 17 amino acids. This clonotype was counted ten times or more. The antigen remains undetermined. A single record per CDR3 protein comes from TCRdb applying MiXCR to the 5' RACE reads. The sample shows tens of thousands of distinct CDR3 sequences, around 16% of them seen only once. This rearrangement joins TRBV28 to TRBJ1-5; tentative D call: TRBD1 (5 bases). This clonotype originated in a male donor with ankylosing spondylitis or in good health (not recorded which). The sample comprised blood. The CDR3 sequence is CASSYPHTGGWAQPQHF. CDR3 sequence (DNA): TGTGCCAGCAGTTACCCACATACTGGGGGTTGGGCGCAGCCCCAGCATTTT.